The clone carrying this TCR beta chain was observed a few times. Its antigen is still unknown. The sample comes from a study of T cells in Graves' hyperthyroidism and ophthalmopathy. Broader study findings: Most thyroid clonotypes with frequency above 0.001 were detected in blood.

Amplification yielded TCR beta CDR3 regions, with RNA transcripts as the source. First-round RT-PCR targeting the TCR CDR3 was performed with the HTBI primer set. One entry per CDR3 protein results from TCRdb running MiXCR on the multiplex PCR reads. There are more than 550,000 distinct CDR3 sequences in the sample; roughly a sixth occur only once, and over 15% lies in the top ten. V dropped 1 base and J dropped 6; count of bases not matched to a gene: 2. The CDR3 has 12 amino acids. From germline, CDR1 is SQVTM and CDR2 ANQGSEA. This receptor was obtained from a woman aged 45 to 65 with Graves' hyperthyroidism that later progressed to Graves' ophthalmopathy. The sample taken for sequencing was blood. V usage is TRBV29-1 and J usage is TRBJ2-7; 8 bases are shared with TRBD2. The CDR3 spells CSVEGLAFEQYF. The CDR3 bases are TGCAGCGTTGAAGGACTAGCGTTCGAGCAGTACTTC.